Following are 22 T cell receptor beta chains from one sample sequenced in a study of shared T cell receptors in the human thymus. Only in-frame clones appear in the TCRdb table, and some are missing; sequencing was by immunoSEQ multiplex PCR. The sample includes hundreds of thousands of clones, 88% of them seen just once. The same data also went into a second study, on human thymus T cells.

The material sequenced was thymocytes. These TCRs come from a boy younger than two with a congenital heart defect.

This chain connects TRBV7-2 to TRBJ2-7; a possible D gene is TRBD2 (6 bases). Per germline, CDR1 SGHTA and CDR2 FQGNSA. Trimming left V 5 bases short and J 5 bases short, with 16 bases between. The CDR3 contains 14 residues. CDR3 DNA sequence: TGTGCCAGCAGCCCGGGACTCCAAGGGGACGAGCAGTACTTC. It codes for CASSPGLQGDEQYF.

In its sample, this clone was seen a few times. The rearrangement links TRBV5-4 to TRBJ1-1; possibly TRBD1 for D (5 bases). Trimming cost V 3 bases and J 5 bases, with 17 bases left between them. Germline values: CDR1 SGHNT, CDR2 YYREEE (reference sequence). CDR3 length: 15 residues. The chain's CDR3 is CASSCAGPYDTEAFF. The CDR3 coding sequence is TGTGCCAGCAGCTGCGCGGGACCTTATGATACTGAAGCTTTCTTT.

The CDR3 DNA follows: TGTGCCAGCAGCTGTGAGCGGGAGGGCTACGAGCAGTACTTC. Translated: CASSCEREGYEQYF. V is TRBV5-6 and J is TRBJ2-7, with 10 bases matching TRBD2. The junction had 3 bases not matched to a gene; V was cut back by 3 bases and J by 3 bases. Germline V CDR1 and CDR2: SGHDT, YYEEEE. This CDR3 is 14 amino acids long.

The chain links TRBV30 to TRBJ2-1, with TRBD2 matching 12 bases. Germline CDR1 reads GTSNPN; CDR2 reads SVGIG (reference sequence). The CDR3 consists of 16 residues. Germline trimming cut 0 bases from V and 6 bases from J; bases unmatched to any gene: 6. This CDR3 is CAWSVRLAGGGNEQFF. The DNA of the CDR3 is TGTGCCTGGAGTGTAAGGCTAGCGGGAGGGGGCAATGAGCAGTTCTTC.

The chain links TRBV14 to TRBJ1-3, with 8 bases that match TRBD1. The CDR3 sequence is 16 residues long. Trimming removed 4 bases from V and 0 bases from J; junction bases left unmatched: 5. Germline V lookup: CDR1 SGHDN, CDR2 FVKESK. Here the CDR3 DNA reads TGTGCCAGCAGCCGCGGACAGGGATGCTCTGGAAACACCATATATTTT. Its translation: CASSRGQGCSGNTIYF.

The V gene is TRBV5-4, the J gene TRBJ2-7, with 12 positions matching TRBD2. Per the germline V gene, CDR1 is SGHNT and CDR2 is YYREEE (reference sequence). The CDR3 totals 17 residues. Trimming cost V 3 bases and J 4 bases; bases outside gene matches: 11. The DNA for the CDR3 is TGTGCCAGCAGCTCATACTCTAGCGGGAGGGAGGATTACGAGCAGTACTTC. Amino acids: CASSSYSSGREDYEQYF.

The chain couples TRBV30 to TRBJ2-1, with D perhaps matching TRBD2 (5 bases). Germline CDR1 and CDR2: GTSNPN and SVGIG (reference sequence). Between the trimmed V and J ends, which lost 2 bases and 2 bases, there was a span of 16 bases. The CDR3 loop spans 16 amino acids. The CDR3 spells CAWSPTQRDTYNEQFF. CDR3 nucleotides: TGTGCCTGGAGTCCGACCCAGAGGGATACCTACAATGAGCAGTTCTTC. Supplemented by reference TRBV30 and TRBJ2-1, the full variable domain reads SQTIHQWPATLVQPVGSPLSLECTVEGTSNPNLYWYRQAAGRGLQLLFYSVGIGQISSEVPQNLSASRPQDRQFILSSKKLLLSDSGFYLCAWSPTQRDTYNEQFFGPGTRLTVL.

The chain carries TRBV13 and TRBJ2-3; D remains ambiguous. Trimming stripped 5 bases from V and 4 bases from J, with 7 bases between. The length of the CDR3 is 12 residues. CDR1 and CDR2 (germline): PRHDT, FYEKMQ (reference sequence). This CDR3 reads CASSPHPDTQYF. The CDR3 coding sequence is TGTGCCAGCAGCCCCCATCCAGATACGCAGTATTTT.

This chain links TRBV6-5 with TRBJ2-7; D is perhaps TRBD2 (5 bases). V was shortened by 5 bases and J by 6 bases, with 14 bases between the two germline ends. CDR1 is MNHEY and CDR2 is SVGAGI in the germline V gene. The CDR3 has 13 residues. CDR3 in amino acids: CASSTRGRIEQYF. CDR3 DNA sequence: TGTGCCAGCAGTACCCGGGGAAGGATCGAGCAGTACTTC.

The chain recombines TRBV28 with TRBJ2-3, with TRBD2 matching over 9 bases. The V and J ends lost 6 bases and 0 bases, in that order; junction bases with no gene match: 13. CDR1 and CDR2 (germline): MDHEN, SYDVKM. CDR3 length: 18 residues. The CDR3 coding sequence is TGTGCCAGCAGCACACTAGCGGGTGTATCTACTAGCACAGATACGCAGTATTTT. Amino acid sequence: CASSTLAGVSTSTDTQYF.

This chain uses TRBV7-6 with TRBJ2-3, with 8 bases identical to TRBD2. The V gene's germline CDR1 is SGHVS and CDR2 FNYEAQ. The CDR3 extends over 17 amino acids. V was clipped by 1 base and J by 2 bases; unmatched bases: 8. CDR3 nucleotide sequence: TGTGCCAGCAGCTTAGAGGTAGCGGGATCTAACACAGATACGCAGTATTTT. It codes for CASSLEVAGSNTDTQYF. Complete variable domain (other parts from reference TRBV7-6 and TRBJ2-3): GAGVSQSPRYKVTKRGQDVALRCDPISGHVSLYWYRQALGQGPEFLTYFNYEAQQDKSGLPNDRFSAERPEGSISTLTIQRTEQRDSAMYRCASSLEVAGSNTDTQYFGPGTRLTVL.

V usage is TRBV27 and J usage is TRBJ2-7, with TRBD1 matching 8 bases. Germline CDR1 and CDR2: MNHEY and SMNVEV (reference sequence). This CDR3 contains 15 residues. V gave up 3 bases and J gave up 4 bases; unmatched junction bases: 8. Written as DNA, the CDR3 is TGTGCCAGCAGTTTTGGGGTAGACAGGGGATACGAGCAGTACTTC. Protein: CASSFGVDRGYEQYF.

This clone was recorded only once. The chain carries TRBV4-2 and TRBJ1-3; TRBD1 matches at 9 bases. This CDR3 region has 18 residues. Germline V gene data show CDR1 as LGHNA and CDR2 as YNFKEQ. J lost 2 bases, V lost 1 base, and 9 bases had no gene match. CDR3 bases: TGTGCCAGCAGCCAAGGCAGACAGGGGGATCGTCCTGGAAACACCATATATTTT. Translating it yields CASSQGRQGDRPGNTIYF.

This clone showed up just once. The rearrangement links TRBV5-4 to TRBJ2-4; 11 bases align to TRBD1. With V trimmed by 4 bases and J by 4 bases, 4 bases remained unmatched. The CDR3 has 15 residues. Germline values: CDR1 SGHNT, CDR2 YYREEE (reference sequence). The CDR3, as DNA: TGTGCCAGCAGCCGGACAGGGGGCAGTAAAAACATTCAGTACTTC. The encoded protein is CASSRTGGSKNIQYF.

The count of this clone is one. This chain links TRBV7-9 with TRBJ2-1; 7 bases match TRBD2. The CDR3 consists of 14 residues. The V and J ends lost 4 bases and 14 bases, in that order; junction bases with no gene match: 14. Per germline, CDR1 SEHNR and CDR2 FQNEAQ (reference sequence). CDR3 sequence reads: CASSSVNSREGEFF. CDR3 bases: TGTGCCAGCAGCTCCGTTAACTCGAGGGAGGGTGAGTTCTTC.

The chain recombines TRBV19 with TRBJ1-5; 7 bases are shared with TRBD1. V lost 3 bases and J lost 4; bases outside the gene matches: 33. The germline V gene has CDR1 LNHDA and CDR2 SQIVND (reference sequence). CDR3 length: 24 amino acids. CDR3 DNA: TGTGCCAGTAGTATTGCTTCGGGTTTGTCGGGGTCTGTCGCCGGGGGACAGTCGAATCAGCCCCAGCATTTT. Its protein product is CASSIASGLSGSVAGGQSNQPQHF.

The chain is built from TRBV7-9 and TRBJ2-1; TRBD1 matches 9 bases. The CDR3 is 15 residues long. V lost 4 bases, J lost 8 bases, and 9 bases stayed unmatched. Per germline, CDR1 SEHNR and CDR2 FQNEAQ (reference sequence). CDR3 region: CASSSRQGGWDEQFF. CDR3 sequence (DNA): TGTGCCAGCAGCTCCCGACAGGGGGGTTGGGATGAGCAGTTCTTC. The complete variable domain, with remaining parts taken from reference TRBV7-9 and TRBJ2-1, reads DTGVSQNPRHKITKRGQNVTFRCDPISEHNRLYWYRQTLGQGPEFLTYFQNEAQLEKSRLLSDRFSAERPKGSFSTLEIQRTEQGDSAMYLCASSSRQGGWDEQFFGPGTRLTVL.

The chain links TRBV21-1 to TRBJ2-7; the table names TRBD1, a call not compared with the DNA. TRBV21-1 is described as a pseudogene. CDR3 length equals 16 residues. The CDR3 loop reads CASSNGDRDRVYEQYF. CDR3 bases: TGTGCCAGCAGCAATGGGGACCGGGACAGGGTCTACGAGCAGTACTTC.

The chain has TRBV20-1 and TRBJ2-2; D remains ambiguous. Germline CDR1 and CDR2: DFQATT and SNEGSKA (reference sequence). V shed 6 bases and J shed 5 bases, with 7 bases lying between them. This CDR3 region has 11 residues. The CDR3 DNA is TGCAGTGCCCTATTAACCGGGGAGCTGTTTTTT. Translation gives CSALLTGELFF.

The chain links TRBV29-1 to TRBJ2-1; possible D gene TRBD2, 6 bases. V lost 7 bases to trimming and J lost 3 bases, with 19 bases between them. CDR3 length: 15 amino acids. Per germline, CDR1 SQVTM and CDR2 ANQGSEA. In nucleotides, the CDR3 is TGCAGCGCTCCAAAGACTGCGCGGGACTACAATGAGCAGTTCTTC. This translates into CSAPKTARDYNEQFF.

The chain employs TRBV28 and TRBJ2-3, with D uncertain. This CDR3 spans 12 amino acids. CDR1 and CDR2 (germline): MDHEN, SYDVKM. V lost 7 bases to trimming and J lost 0 bases, with 5 bases between them. The CDR3 reads CASNPSTDTQYF. In DNA, the CDR3 is TGTGCCAGCAATCCTAGCACAGATACGCAGTATTTT.

V gene TRBV6-5 combines with J gene TRBJ1-4; 9 bases align to TRBD1. This CDR3 contains 15 residues. Germline lookup yields CDR1 MNHEY and CDR2 SVGAGI. Germline trimming cut 6 bases from V and 4 bases from J; bases unmatched to any gene: 6. CDR3 loop: CASRGTGRLNEKLFF. As DNA, the CDR3 is TGTGCCAGCAGGGGGACAGGGCGCCTTAATGAAAAACTGTTTTTT.